The 13 T cell receptor beta chains below come from one sample, sequenced in a study of blood T cells in healthy people across ages. PCR was performed a second time for 7 to 11 cycles using a sample-barcoded 5' primer and a J-beta primer mix. TCRdb ran MiXCR on the 5' RACE reads and lists one entry per CDR3 protein. The sample yields 1.6 million or so distinct CDR3 sequences, about 31% seen once. Sequences were obtained from blood. These receptors all come from a woman in her 30s in good health.

V usage is TRBV7-2 and J usage is TRBJ2-2, with TRBD1 matching 8 bases. The CDR3 runs 15 residues. The germline V gene encodes CDR1 SGHTA and CDR2 FQGNSA. The trim removed 7 bases at V and 4 bases at J, leaving 8 bases unmatched. The CDR3 is CASTLNQGATGELFF. CDR3 DNA sequence: TGTGCCAGCACCCTAAACCAGGGGGCCACCGGGGAGCTGTTTTTT.

This clonotype has more than one count but fewer than ten. This chain uses TRBV3-1 with TRBJ2-5, with D unclear. The assigned J gene may be wrong: the sequence end matches TRBJ2-7 better. The CDR3 spans 12 residues. The germline CDR1 and CDR2 sequences are LGHDT and YNNKEL (reference sequence). This CDR3 is CASSSLQYEQYF. CDR3 coding DNA: TGTGCCAGCAGCTCTCTTCAATACGAGCAGTACTTC.

The chain recombines TRBV29-1 with TRBJ1-1; TRBD1 matches 8 bases. Per the germline V gene, CDR1 is SQVTM and CDR2 is ANQGSEA. V dropped 4 bases and J dropped 5; count of bases not matched to a gene: 6. This CDR3 has 13 amino acids. The CDR3 sequence is CSVVGQGLTEAFF. In DNA, the CDR3 is TGCAGCGTTGTAGGACAGGGATTAACTGAAGCTTTCTTT.

This clonotype occurred many times. V and J are TRBV20-1 and TRBJ2-7, with D possibly matching TRBD2 (8 bases). Germline-derived CDR1 and CDR2 are DFQATT and SNEGSKA (reference sequence). V was clipped by 6 bases and J by 1 base, with 19 bases between them. This CDR3 has 15 amino acids. The CDR3 DNA follows: TGCAGTGCCCTAGTAGCGGGACAGCAATCCTACGAGCAGTACTTC. As protein: CSALVAGQQSYEQYF.

The V and J genes are TRBV6-5 and TRBJ1-1, with no clear D. CDR1 is MNHEY and CDR2 is SVGAGI in the germline V gene. The V and J ends lost 6 bases and 7 bases respectively, with 12 bases between them. The CDR3 covers 12 residues. The CDR3: CASRDGLIEAFF. CDR3 DNA sequence: TGTGCCAGCAGGGACGGGCTTATTGAAGCTTTCTTT.

The gene calls are TRBV6-5 and TRBJ1-1; no clear D gene. The CDR3 runs 14 residues. The V and J ends lost 4 bases and 3 bases respectively, with 12 bases between them. Germline CDR1 MNHEY, CDR2 SVGAGI. CDR3 amino acids: CASSSTSIDTEAFF. CDR3 sequence (DNA): TGTGCCAGCAGTTCCACATCAATTGACACTGAAGCTTTCTTT.

The CDR3 spells CSASAYLAKNIQYF. CDR3 in DNA: TGCAGTGCTAGTGCTTACCTAGCCAAAAACATTCAGTACTTC. The chain combines TRBV20-1 with TRBJ2-4; D remains unclear. Trimming stripped 3 bases from V and 0 bases from J, with 9 bases between. The V gene's germline CDR1 is DFQATT and CDR2 SNEGSKA (reference sequence). This CDR3 is 14 amino acids long.

At least ten counts were recorded for this clonotype. The chain couples TRBV7-6 to TRBJ2-3; D possibly uses TRBD1 or TRBD2 (6 bases each). The CDR3 loop spans 15 amino acids. Germline V gene data show CDR1 as SGHVS and CDR2 as FNYEAQ. Trimming took 5 bases from V and 2 from J, leaving 14 bases between them. CDR3 sequence reads: CASSLGGLVTDTQYF. The CDR3 nucleotides read TGTGCCAGCAGCCTGGGGGGCTTAGTCACAGATACGCAGTATTTT.

The rearrangement joins TRBV7-3 to TRBJ2-3; 10 positions match TRBD2. The length of the CDR3 is 17 residues. CDR1 and CDR2 from the germline V gene are SGHTA and FQGTGA. The V and J ends lost 6 bases and 0 bases, in that order; junction bases with no gene match: 9. The CDR3 bases are TGTGCCAGCAGTCCCGGGACTAGCGCCCCTAGCACAGATACGCAGTATTTT. Protein sequence: CASSPGTSAPSTDTQYF.

Many counts were recorded for this clonotype. The gene calls are TRBV15 and TRBJ2-7; 7 bases map to TRBD2. CDR3 length: 12 amino acids. V shed 1 base and J 6 bases; nucleotides not matched to a gene: 0. Germline CDR1 and CDR2: LNHNV and YYDKDF (reference sequence). The CDR3, as DNA: TGTGCCACCAGCAGAGGCGGGGGCGAGCAGTACTTC. Its protein product is CATSRGGGEQYF.

As regards this clonotype: One base away lies a much larger clone, so this may be a sequencing read error. The V gene is TRBV29-1, the J gene TRBJ2-7; TRBD1 matches 8 bases. From germline, CDR1 is SQVTM and CDR2 ANQGSEA. CDR3 size: 15 residues. With V trimmed by 2 bases and J by 8 bases, 14 bases remained unmatched. CDR3 coding DNA: TGCAGCGTTGAAAACCGACAGGGGCAAATCAACAAGCAGTACTTC. Encoded protein: CSVENRQGQINKQYF.

This clonotype was counted only a few times. The chain joins TRBV25-1 to TRBJ2-5; perhaps D is TRBD1 or TRBD2 (5 bases each). The CDR3 runs 13 residues. The ends were cut back, 3 bases at V and 2 bases at J, with 7 bases in the middle. Germline V gene data show CDR1 as MGHDK and CDR2 as SYGVNS. CDR3 in amino acids: CASSDGGQETQYF. The CDR3 DNA is TGTGCCAGCAGTGATGGGGGACAAGAGACCCAGTACTTC.

To note about this clonotype: A read error may be the cause here, since a much bigger clone is one base away. The chain employs TRBV12-3 or TRBV12-4 and TRBJ2-1; 12 positions agree with TRBD1. The CDR3 has 17 residues. The CDR3 spells CVSSFRGGQGANNEQFF. Here the CDR3 DNA reads TGTGTCAGCAGTTTCAGGGGGGGACAGGGGGCAAACAATGAGCAGTTCTTC.